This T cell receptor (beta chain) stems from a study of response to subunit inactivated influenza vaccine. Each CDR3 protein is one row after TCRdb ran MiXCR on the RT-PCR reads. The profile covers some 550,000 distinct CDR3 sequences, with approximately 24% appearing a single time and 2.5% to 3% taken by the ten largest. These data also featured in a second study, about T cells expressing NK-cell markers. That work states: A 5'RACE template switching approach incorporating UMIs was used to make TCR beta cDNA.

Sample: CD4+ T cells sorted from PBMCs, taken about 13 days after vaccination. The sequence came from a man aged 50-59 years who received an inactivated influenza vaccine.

In DNA form, the CDR3 reads TGCAGTGCTAGAGCGGGCAGGGTGAACACTGAAGCTTTCTTT. Its protein product is CSARAGRVNTEAFF. J is TRBJ1-1 and V is TRBV20-1; possible D gene TRBD1, 5 bases. The CDR3 spans 14 residues. Trimming took off 1 base at V and 0 bases at J, with 9 bases between the two ends. Germline loops: CDR1 DFQATT, CDR2 SNEGSKA (reference sequence).